The 30 T cell receptor beta chains below were found in one sample sequenced in a study of control samples from healthy donors and cancer patients. Some clones are missing from TCRdb's copy, which holds only in-frame ones; the method was immunoSEQ multiplex PCR. In the table there are 130,000 or so clones, roughly 89% of which are singletons. The sequenced sample was blood. Receptor source: a man aged 18-30 years in good health.

The rearrangement joins TRBV11-2 to TRBJ1-2, with D possibly being TRBD1 (5 bases). This CDR3 is 13 amino acids long. Germline assignment: CDR1 SGHAT and CDR2 FQNNGV. V lost 0 bases and J 8 bases, leaving 10 bases between the germline ends. The CDR3 protein is CASSLDRDRGYTF. The CDR3 DNA reads TGTGCCAGCAGCTTAGACCGGGACCGCGGCTACACCTTC.

The chain couples TRBV6-5 to TRBJ2-7; D is possibly TRBD1 (6 bases). The length of the CDR3 is 14 residues. V lost 1 base to trimming and J lost 6 bases, with 13 bases between them. CDR1 and CDR2 from the germline V gene are MNHEY and SVGAGI. The CDR3 sequence is CASSYLQGKSEQYF. In DNA, the CDR3 is TGTGCCAGCAGTTACTTACAGGGAAAGAGCGAGCAGTACTTC.

The rearrangement uses TRBV5-6 and TRBJ1-1; no reliable D call. V was clipped by 4 bases and J by 0 bases, with 7 bases between them. Looked up from germline, CDR1 is SGHDT and CDR2 is YYEEEE. The CDR3 runs 13 residues. CDR3 in amino acids: CASSRDLNTEAFF. The CDR3, as DNA: TGTGCCAGCAGCAGGGATTTGAACACTGAAGCTTTCTTT.

The CDR3 DNA reads TGTGCCAGCAGCTTGGAGGCTAAGGGTGAAAAACTGTTTTTT. Translating it yields CASSLEAKGEKLFF. The chain couples TRBV5-5 to TRBJ1-4; D remains ambiguous. CDR1 and CDR2 from the germline V gene are SGHKS and YYEKEE (reference sequence). The CDR3 covers 14 residues. The V end lost 0 bases, the J end lost 7 bases, and 10 bases lay between the germline ends. Looking up the rest from reference TRBV5-5 and TRBJ1-4 gives the full variable domain: DAGVTQSPTHLIKTRGQQVTLRCSPISGHKSVSWYQQVLGQGPQFIFQYYEKEERGRGNFPDRFSARQFPNYSSELNVNALLLGDSALYLCASSLEAKGEKLFFGSGTQLSVL.

This chain uses TRBV28 with TRBJ1-1; D is unresolved. The V end was cut by 6 bases, the J end by 1 base, with 6 bases between. CDR1 is MDHEN and CDR2 is SYDVKM in the germline V gene. CDR3 length: 12 residues. CDR3 protein: CASRKGNTEAFF. CDR3 bases: TGTGCCAGCAGGAAAGGGAACACTGAAGCTTTCTTT. The whole variable domain, remainder taken from reference TRBV28 and TRBJ1-1, is DVKVTQSSRYLVKRTGEKVFLECVQDMDHENMFWYRQDPGLGLRLIYFSYDVKMKEKGDIPEGYSVSREKKERFSLILESASTNQTSMYLCASRKGNTEAFFGQGTRLTVV.

This clone was observed once. DNA of the CDR3: TGTGCCAGCAGCTTGAGCCGAGGACAGAGGAACACCGGGGAGCTGTTTTTT. Its translation: CASSLSRGQRNTGELFF. The rearrangement uses TRBV11-3 and TRBJ2-2; TRBD1 is a possible D gene (6 bases). Germline V gene lookup returns CDR1 SGHNT and CDR2 YENEEA. The V end was cut by 3 bases, the J end by 1 base, with 15 bases between. The length of the CDR3 is 17 residues.

This clone is a singleton in its sample. DNA for the CDR3: TGTGCCAGCAGTTCCATCACATCAGACAGAAGCGAGCAGTACTTC. It encodes CASSSITSDRSEQYF. J is TRBJ2-7 and V is TRBV6-6; D perhaps matches TRBD1 (5 bases). Looked up from germline, CDR1 is MNHNY and CDR2 is SVGAGI (reference sequence). Trimming removed 4 bases from V and 6 bases from J, with 19 bases in between. The CDR3 contains 15 residues.

The CDR3 bases are TGTGCCAGCAGCTTAGGAACCGGGGGGGATCAAGATACGCAGTATTTT. Its translation: CASSLGTGGDQDTQYF. The rearrangement uses TRBV7-9 and TRBJ2-3; TRBD2 agrees at 8 bases. With V trimmed by 1 base and J by 5 bases, 8 bases remained unmatched. There are 16 residues in the CDR3. Germline lookup yields CDR1 SEHNR and CDR2 FQNEAQ (reference sequence).

V is TRBV27 and J is TRBJ1-4, with a tentative D call TRBD1 (5 bases). Between the trimmed V and J ends, which lost 3 bases and 7 bases, there was a span of 15 bases. There are 15 residues in the CDR3. CDR1 and CDR2 (germline): MNHEY, SMNVEV (reference sequence). As DNA, the CDR3 is TGTGCCAGCAGTTTCCAGGGCCAGGCTTTTGAAAAACTGTTTTTT. Translation gives CASSFQGQAFEKLFF.

The chain links TRBV5-4 to TRBJ2-3; D tentatively fits TRBD1 or TRBD2 (5 bases each). The CDR3 is 16 amino acids. Between the trimmed V and J ends, which lost 0 bases and 0 bases, there was a span of 11 bases. Germline-derived CDR1 and CDR2 are SGHNT and YYREEE (reference sequence). CDR3 residues: CASSLGVEGSTDTQYF. The CDR3 region has the DNA TGTGCCAGCAGCTTGGGGGTAGAGGGGAGCACAGATACGCAGTATTTT.

This sequence joins TRBV28 and TRBJ1-1; no firm D call. CDR1 is MDHEN, CDR2 SYDVKM, per germline. Trimming stripped 2 bases from V and 7 bases from J, with 14 bases between. There are 14 residues in the CDR3. This CDR3 is CASSLLHGTREAFF. Written as DNA, the CDR3 is TGTGCCAGCAGTTTACTTCACGGAACACGTGAAGCTTTCTTT.

The chain carries TRBV4-1 and TRBJ2-5; D might be TRBD1 (5 bases). This CDR3 has 14 residues. Trimming stripped 1 base from V and 3 bases from J, with 9 bases between. The germline gives CDR1 MGHRA, CDR2 YSYEKL. CDR3 residues: CASSQGLGEETQYF. In nucleotides, the CDR3 is TGCGCCAGCAGCCAAGGTCTAGGGGAAGAGACCCAGTACTTC.

The rearrangement joins TRBV9 to TRBJ1-2; 7 nucleotides align to TRBD1. The V gene end was trimmed by 3 bases and the J gene end by 7 bases; junction bases not matched to a gene: 0. Per the germline V gene, CDR1 is SGDLS and CDR2 is YYNGEE. The CDR3 has 11 residues. In DNA, the CDR3 is TGTGCCAGCAGCGGGACAGGTGGCTACACCTTC. It codes for CASSGTGGYTF. The variable domain in full, completed from reference TRBV9 and TRBJ1-2, reads DSGVTQTPKHLITATGQRVTLRCSPRSGDLSVYWYQQSLDQGLQFLIQYYNGEERAKGNILERFSAQQFPDLHSELNLSSLELGDSALYFCASSGTGGYTFGSGTRLTVV.

The rearrangement uses TRBV11-2 and TRBJ2-7, with TRBD2 matching 7 bases. CDR1 and CDR2 (germline): SGHAT, FQNNGV. This CDR3 is 13 amino acids long. The junction had 3 bases not matched to a gene; V was cut back by 5 bases and J by 2 bases. CDR3: CASSQRDAYEQYF. Here the CDR3 DNA reads TGTGCCAGCAGCCAGCGGGACGCCTACGAGCAGTACTTC. The full variable domain, rest sourced from reference TRBV11-2 and TRBJ2-7, is EAGVAQSPRYKIIEKRQSVAFWCNPISGHATLYWYQQILGQGPKLLIQFQNNGVVDDSQLPKDRFSAERLKGVDSTLKIQPAKLEDSAVYLCASSQRDAYEQYFGPGTRLTVT.

V is TRBV4-1 and J is TRBJ1-2; TRBD1 might be the D (5 bases). Germline V gene sequence: CDR1 MGHRA, CDR2 YSYEKL. The CDR3 extends over 13 amino acids. The ends were cut back, 3 bases at V and 2 bases at J, with 7 bases in the middle. CDR3 sequence: CASSQQGNYGYTF. The CDR3 DNA reads as TGCGCCAGCAGCCAGCAGGGAAACTATGGCTACACCTTC.

This clone came up once. CDR3 residues: CASSPTSGSAYEQYF. The CDR3 DNA sequence: TGCGCCAGCTCTCCGACTAGCGGATCCGCCTACGAGCAGTACTTC. The chain is built from TRBV5-1 and TRBJ2-7; 9 bases map to TRBD2. With V trimmed by 7 bases and J by 2 bases, 10 bases remained unmatched. This CDR3 has 15 residues. Germline loops: CDR1 SGHRS, CDR2 YFSETQ. The whole variable domain, filled in from reference TRBV5-1 and TRBJ2-7, reads KAGVTQTPRYLIKTRGQQVTLSCSPISGHRSVSWYQQTPGQGLQFLFEYFSETQRNKGNFPGRFSGRQFSNSRSEMNVSTLELGDSALYLCASSPTSGSAYEQYFGPGTRLTVT.

The V call is TRBV12-3 or TRBV12-4, the J call TRBJ1-1; no reliable D call. The V gene lost 9 bases and the J gene lost 1 base, with 9 bases spanning the gap. The length of the CDR3 is 12 residues. DNA of the CDR3: TGTGCCAGTTCCATCCGGAACACTGAAGCTTTCTTT. This sequence encodes CASSIRNTEAFF.

The rearrangement joins TRBV11-2 to TRBJ1-1; the match to TRBD1 covers 7 bases. Germline lookup yields CDR1 SGHAT and CDR2 FQNNGV. This CDR3 is 12 amino acids long. V was clipped by 5 bases and J by 8 bases; unmatched bases: 5. The CDR3 is CASSQTGLEAFF. The CDR3 DNA follows: TGTGCCAGCAGCCAGACAGGGTTGGAAGCTTTCTTT.

The V call is TRBV6-5, the J call TRBJ1-1; D remains unclear. The germline CDR1 and CDR2 sequences are MNHEY and SVGAGI. V was shortened by 10 bases and J by 5 bases, with 11 bases between the two germline ends. This CDR3 has 11 residues. The CDR3 loop reads CATERETEAFF. In DNA, the CDR3 is TGTGCCACCGAAAGGGAGACTGAAGCTTTCTTT.

This sequence joins TRBV5-1 and TRBJ1-1; no firm D call. V was trimmed by 5 bases and J by 3 bases, leaving 11 bases between them. This CDR3 has 13 amino acids. Germline CDR1 is SGHRS and CDR2 is YFSETQ. DNA for the CDR3: TGCGCCAGCAGGTCTTCGTCTCACACTGAAGCTTTCTTT. Translation gives CASRSSSHTEAFF.

This clone was seen only once. V and J are TRBV12-3 or TRBV12-4 and TRBJ1-6; D is perhaps TRBD1 (6 bases). V was clipped by 3 bases and J by 14 bases, with 14 bases between them. The CDR3 loop spans 13 amino acids. The CDR3 loop reads CASSFNERGTLHF. The DNA for the CDR3 is TGTGCCAGCAGTTTTAACGAGAGGGGGACCCTCCACTTT.

V is TRBV18 and J is TRBJ2-7; D not certain. Germline loops: CDR1 KGHSH, CDR2 LQKENI. This CDR3 has 14 residues. V was trimmed by 2 bases and J by 2 bases, leaving 10 bases between them. CDR3 coding DNA: TGTGCCAGCTCACCAGCTGGCTCAACCTACGAGCAGTACTTC. Protein product: CASSPAGSTYEQYF.

This sequence joins TRBV5-1 and TRBJ2-7, with 10 positions matching TRBD1. V lost 3 bases to trimming and J lost 8 bases; unmatched junction nucleotides: 8. Per germline, CDR1 SGHRS and CDR2 YFSETQ. This CDR3 is built from 14 residues. The CDR3 spells CASSSGTGVGKQYF. CDR3 coding DNA: TGCGCCAGCAGCTCCGGGACAGGGGTTGGCAAGCAGTACTTC.

The V call is TRBV12-3 or TRBV12-4, the J call TRBJ1-2; D remains ambiguous. CDR3 size: 13 residues. V lost 6 bases to trimming and J lost 2 bases, with 10 bases between them. The chain's CDR3 is CASSPSLNYGYTF. CDR3 DNA sequence: TGTGCCAGCAGCCCCAGCCTAAACTATGGCTACACCTTC.

The chain is built from TRBV24-1 and TRBJ2-3, with D possibly matching TRBD2 (6 bases). Germline V CDR1 and CDR2: KGHDR, SFDVKD. The V and J ends lost 0 bases and 0 bases respectively, with 9 bases between them. The CDR3 is 16 residues long. CDR3 in DNA: TGTGCCACCAGTGATTTGGACGGGACTAGCACAGATACGCAGTATTTT. Protein product: CATSDLDGTSTDTQYF.

As concerns this clone: At one end, the junction sequence differs from germline, possibly due to a read error. CDR3 in amino acids: CASSLSWDRETQYF. Written as DNA, the CDR3 is TGTGCCAGCAGCTTATCGTGGGACAGAGAGACCCAGTACTTC. The genes are TRBV27 and TRBJ2-5; 7 bases are a match to TRBD1. This CDR3 comprises 14 residues. CDR1 is MNHEY, CDR2 SMNVEV, per germline (reference sequence).

This clone was recorded a few times. The V gene is TRBV29-1, the J gene TRBJ1-1; 7 nucleotides agree with TRBD1. The CDR3 is made up of 13 amino acids. Germline V CDR1 and CDR2: SQVTM, ANQGSEA. Losses at the gene ends were 7 bases for V and 3 bases for J; bases not matched to a gene: 8. The CDR3 sequence is CSAASGTDTEAFF. CDR3 sequence (DNA): TGCAGCGCAGCCAGCGGGACAGACACTGAAGCTTTCTTT. Full variable domain (outside the CDR3, taken from reference TRBV29-1 and TRBJ1-1): SAVISQKPSRDICQRGTSLTIQCQVDSQVTMMFWYRQQPGQSLTLIATANQGSEATYESGFVIDKFPISRPNLTFSTLTVSNMSPEDSSIYLCSAASGTDTEAFFGQGTRLTVV.

CDR3 in DNA: TGCGCCAGCAGTCGGACGGCAGGGGGCGCGGGCACCTATGGCTACACCTTC. Its protein product is CASSRTAGGAGTYGYTF. V usage is TRBV4-3 and J usage is TRBJ1-2, with 8 nucleotides matching TRBD1. V gave up 6 bases and J gave up 4 bases; unmatched junction bases: 16. The CDR3 is 17 residues long. The V gene's germline CDR1 is LGHNA and CDR2 YSLEER.

The rearrangement uses TRBV24-1 and TRBJ2-1, with TRBD2 as a possible D gene (7 bases). Trimming cost V 9 bases and J 4 bases, with 15 bases left between them. Germline-derived CDR1 and CDR2 are KGHDR and SFDVKD. The CDR3 sequence is 14 residues long. CDR3 bases: TGTGCCACCGAGGCGGGGGCTCCTTACAATGAGCAGTTCTTC. This encodes CATEAGAPYNEQFF.

J is TRBJ2-7 and V is TRBV11-3; possibly TRBD1 or TRBD2 for D (5 bases each). CDR3 length: 14 residues. Trimming took 5 bases from V and 2 from J, leaving 13 bases between them. Germline V gene data show CDR1 as SGHNT and CDR2 as YENEEA. The DNA of the CDR3 is TGTGCCAGCAGCGACCGGGACGGGGCCTACGAGCAGTACTTC. Residues: CASSDRDGAYEQYF.